The 30 T cell receptor beta chains below were found in one sample sequenced in a study of blood T cell repertoires in COVID-19. Here immunoSEQ multiplex PCR was the method, and the copy in TCRdb shows in-frame clones only, minus some. The sample yields 95,000 to 150,000 clones, approximately 90% seen once. The sample comprised peripheral blood. These receptors originate from a man aged 50-59 years with acute or convalescent COVID-19.

A few counts support this clone. The chain couples TRBV18 to TRBJ1-1; 8 positions match TRBD1. The V gene end was trimmed by 0 bases and the J gene end by 7 bases; junction bases not matched to a gene: 4. Germline lookup yields CDR1 KGHSH and CDR2 LQKENI. CDR3 length: 14 amino acids. CDR3 sequence (DNA): TGTGCCAGCTCACCACCCAGGGGGCAAGTTGAAGCTTTCTTT. Its protein product is CASSPPRGQVEAFF.

This chain uses TRBV18 with TRBJ2-2, with 7 bases identical to TRBD1. CDR1 is KGHSH, CDR2 LQKENI, per germline. This CDR3 is 16 amino acids long. The V segment lost 1 base and the J segment 7 bases; nucleotides outside the gene matches: 9. CDR3: CASSPLDRKGHGELFF. CDR3 DNA: TGTGCCAGCTCACCACTGGACAGGAAAGGGCACGGGGAGCTGTTTTTT.

This clone was observed a single time. V usage is TRBV18 and J usage is TRBJ2-5; the match to TRBD2 covers 13 bases. The CDR3 sequence is 17 residues long. Germline V CDR1 and CDR2: KGHSH, LQKENI. V was pared by 2 bases and J by 2 bases, with 5 bases of the junction left unmatched. In nucleotides, the CDR3 is TGTGCCAGCTCACCATGGGGACTAGCGGGGACACAAGAGACCCAGTACTTC. This codes for CASSPWGLAGTQETQYF.

The chain carries TRBV29-1 and TRBJ2-7; 7 bases agree with TRBD2. V shed 5 bases, J shed 2 bases, and the junction held 6 bases outside the gene matches. There are 13 residues in the CDR3. Germline V gene data show CDR1 as SQVTM and CDR2 as ANQGSEA. The CDR3 is CSVLGGMAYEQYF. CDR3 coding DNA: TGCAGCGTTCTCGGGGGGATGGCCTACGAGCAGTACTTC.

The J gene is TRBJ2-3, the V gene TRBV24-1, with a tentative D call TRBD2 (6 bases). The CDR3 consists of 15 residues. V shed 1 base and J shed 5 bases, with 12 bases lying between them. Germline assignment: CDR1 KGHDR and CDR2 SFDVKD. This CDR3 is CATSDFMASVDTQYF. Here the CDR3 DNA reads TGTGCCACCAGTGATTTCATGGCTAGCGTAGATACGCAGTATTTT.

This chain links TRBV11-2 with TRBJ2-3; TRBD2 agrees at 8 bases. From germline, CDR1 is SGHAT and CDR2 FQNNGV. V lost 2 bases and J lost 0; bases outside the gene matches: 10. The CDR3 totals 18 residues. In DNA, the CDR3 is TGTGCCAGCAGCTTAATAGCGGGGCCTAGATCTAGCACAGATACGCAGTATTTT. It codes for CASSLIAGPRSSTDTQYF.

The rearrangement joins TRBV9 to TRBJ2-7; 9 positions agree with TRBD1. V shed 0 bases and J 3 bases; nucleotides not matched to a gene: 1. The germline V gene has CDR1 SGDLS and CDR2 YYNGEE. The CDR3 runs to 14 residues. The CDR3 coding sequence is TGTGCCAGCAGCGTAGCGACAGGGGGCTACGAGCAGTACTTC. Encoded protein: CASSVATGGYEQYF.

The genes are TRBV11-2 and TRBJ1-2; 7 nucleotides line up with TRBD1. Germline V CDR1 and CDR2: SGHAT, FQNNGV. This CDR3 is 15 amino acids long. With 1 base clipped from V and 3 bases from J, the junction kept 5 bases outside the gene matches. The CDR3 sequence is CASSLGPDRDYGYTF. DNA of the CDR3: TGTGCCAGCAGCTTAGGACCCGACAGGGACTATGGCTACACCTTC.

The chain combines TRBV11-2 with TRBJ2-4, with TRBD1 as a possible D gene (5 bases). The V end lost 6 bases, the J end lost 3 bases, and 12 bases lay between the germline ends. The CDR3 loop spans 14 amino acids. The V gene's germline CDR1 is SGHAT and CDR2 FQNNGV. The chain's CDR3 is CASRGPRLKNIQYF. DNA of the CDR3: TGTGCCAGCAGGGGGCCGCGCCTCAAAAACATTCAGTACTTC.

This rearrangement joins TRBV6-5 to TRBJ2-7; 7 bases align to TRBD1. The CDR3 has 14 residues. Germline CDR1 is MNHEY and CDR2 is SVGAGI. V shed 6 bases and J 2 bases; nucleotides not matched to a gene: 7. The CDR3 region has the DNA TGTGCCAGCAGGGTTTGGGACAGTACCTACGAGCAGTACTTC. Translating gives CASRVWDSTYEQYF.

This clone has just a few counts. V is TRBV21-1 and J is TRBJ2-7; the D segment call TRBD2 is taken from the table without a DNA check. TRBV21-1 is termed a pseudogene. The CDR3 contains 17 residues. Written as DNA, the CDR3 is TGTGCCAGCAGCAAATTGGGACTAGCGGGAGAAGAAGACGAGCAGTACTTC. Its translation: CASSKLGLAGEEDEQYF.

CDR3 residues: CSASMAGTGLNEQFF. CDR3 nucleotides: TGCAGTGCTAGTATGGCCGGGACAGGTTTGAATGAGCAGTTCTTC. The chain is built from TRBV20-1 and TRBJ2-1, with 8 bases fitting TRBD1. J was trimmed by 7 bases and V by 3 bases; bases with no gene match: 11. The CDR3 sequence is 15 residues long. The germline V gene has CDR1 DFQATT and CDR2 SNEGSKA (reference sequence).

The J gene is TRBJ2-1, the V gene TRBV5-1; 7 bases fit TRBD2. The germline CDR1 and CDR2 sequences are SGHRS and YFSETQ. This CDR3 is 15 amino acids long. The V and J ends lost 3 bases and 3 bases, in that order; junction bases with no gene match: 6. CDR3 residues: CASSSGTTHYNEQFF. The CDR3 DNA reads as TGCGCCAGCAGCTCCGGGACTACTCACTACAATGAGCAGTTCTTC.

The J gene is TRBJ2-1, the V gene TRBV19; TRBD1 matches at 7 bases. CDR3 length: 16 amino acids. The trim removed 6 bases at V and 0 bases at J, leaving 8 bases unmatched. Looked up from germline, CDR1 is LNHDA and CDR2 is SQIVND (reference sequence). The CDR3 DNA reads TGTGCCAGTAGGGACAGAGGACAGGCCTCCTACAATGAGCAGTTCTTC. This translates into CASRDRGQASYNEQFF.

This chain uses TRBV15 with TRBJ1-1, with 7 positions matching TRBD1. After removal of 0 bases from V and 5 bases from J, the junction contained 9 bases not matched to a gene. This CDR3 is 16 amino acids long. CDR1 LNHNV and CDR2 YYDKDF come from the germline V gene (reference sequence). CDR3 bases: TGTGCCACCAGCAGAGATGGTCGCCAGGGGGAGACTGAAGCTTTCTTT. This gives the protein CATSRDGRQGETEAFF.

This chain connects TRBV6-5 to TRBJ1-6; the D gene is possibly TRBD1 (6 bases). The V end was cut by 5 bases, the J end by 8 bases, with 13 bases between. Germline CDR1 and CDR2: MNHEY and SVGAGI. The CDR3 loop spans 14 amino acids. CDR3 coding DNA: TGTGCCAGCAGTCCCGTCAGGGGCTATTCACCCCTCCACTTT. Translated: CASSPVRGYSPLHF.

This chain uses TRBV9 with TRBJ1-6; the D gene is possibly TRBD1 (5 bases). The germline V gene encodes CDR1 SGDLS and CDR2 YYNGEE. The V end was cut by 0 bases, the J end by 7 bases, with 8 bases between. This CDR3 has 14 amino acids. CDR3 sequence: CASSVATVNSPLHF. The DNA of the CDR3 is TGTGCCAGCAGCGTAGCGACAGTAAATTCACCCCTCCACTTT.

The gene calls are TRBV24-1 and TRBJ2-1, with 9 bases identical to TRBD2. After removal of 4 bases from V and 9 bases from J, the junction contained 12 bases not matched to a gene. Germline assignment: CDR1 KGHDR and CDR2 SFDVKD. The CDR3 totals 16 residues. The chain's CDR3 is CATSDPVIAGVGEQFF. The CDR3 DNA reads TGTGCCACCAGTGACCCCGTAATAGCGGGAGTCGGTGAGCAGTTCTTC.

This clone was seen a single time. V and J are TRBV19 and TRBJ1-6, with D perhaps matching TRBD1 (6 bases). V was clipped by 4 bases and J by 6 bases, with 13 bases between them. Germline V lookup: CDR1 LNHDA, CDR2 SQIVND (reference sequence). CDR3 length: 15 residues. The CDR3 here is CASSTFRDINSPLHF. The DNA of the CDR3 is TGTGCCAGTAGTACCTTCCGGGACATTAATTCACCCCTCCACTTT.

CDR3 nucleotides: TGTGCCTGGAGTGATTTAGCGGGAGCTCTCACCGGGGAGCTGTTTTTT. This encodes CAWSDLAGALTGELFF. This chain connects TRBV30 to TRBJ2-2; TRBD2 agrees at 9 bases. This CDR3 has 16 amino acids. V lost 1 base and J lost 4; bases outside the gene matches: 7. The germline V gene encodes CDR1 GTSNPN and CDR2 SVGIG (reference sequence).

This clone was counted only a few times. The rearrangement uses TRBV6-2 or TRBV6-3 and TRBJ1-3; a possible D gene is TRBD1 (6 bases). The V and J ends lost 6 bases and 3 bases respectively, with 18 bases between them. Germline lookup yields CDR1 MNHEY and CDR2 SVGEGT. The CDR3 is made up of 16 amino acids. The CDR3, as DNA: TGTGCCAGCAGCCTACCAGGACAGCTTTATGGAAACACCATATATTTT. This translates into CASSLPGQLYGNTIYF.

This rearrangement joins TRBV5-1 to TRBJ2-4; 7 bases are a match to TRBD1. The V gene's germline CDR1 is SGHRS and CDR2 YFSETQ. The ends lost 7 bases at V and 4 bases at J; junction bases unmatched: 11. The length of the CDR3 is 15 residues. The CDR3 here is CASRKTTGEKNIQYF. The CDR3 nucleotides read TGCGCCAGCCGTAAAACCACAGGGGAGAAAAACATTCAGTACTTC.

The chain combines TRBV5-1 with TRBJ1-1, with 8 nucleotides matching TRBD1. Germline CDR1 reads SGHRS; CDR2 reads YFSETQ. CDR3 length: 16 amino acids. After removal of 0 bases from V and 2 bases from J, the junction contained 6 bases not matched to a gene. Here the CDR3 DNA reads TGCGCCAGCAGCTTGGTACAGGGGGTGGGAAACACTGAAGCTTTCTTT. Translated, it gives CASSLVQGVGNTEAFF.

The CDR3 is CASSLDELNTGELFF. The CDR3 DNA sequence: TGTGCCAGCAGCTTAGATGAGTTGAACACCGGGGAGCTGTTTTTT. This chain joins TRBV11-2 and TRBJ2-2; no clear D. V was trimmed by 0 bases and J by 1 base, leaving 6 bases between them. CDR3 size: 15 residues. Germline CDR1 and CDR2: SGHAT and FQNNGV.

This sequence joins TRBV24-1 and TRBJ1-2; D is perhaps TRBD1 (5 bases). The germline CDR1 and CDR2 sequences are KGHDR and SFDVKD. Trimming removed 5 bases from V and 8 bases from J, with 14 bases in between. The CDR3 extends over 13 amino acids. This CDR3 reads CATSVTQGSGYTF. CDR3 DNA sequence: TGTGCCACCAGTGTTACGCAGGGTTCAGGCTACACCTTC.

V usage is TRBV12-2 and J usage is TRBJ2-4; the table names TRBD2, a call not compared with the DNA. TRBV12-2 is deemed a pseudogene. The CDR3 has 13 residues. CDR3 in DNA: TGTGCAAGTCGCTTAGTATACCACTACGGACTGTACTTC. This gives the protein CASRLVYHYGLYF.

The chain uses TRBV2 and TRBJ2-3; TRBD2 matches at 9 bases. Germline CDR1 is SNHLY and CDR2 is FYNNEI. J lost 0 bases, V lost 6 bases, and 4 bases had no gene match. This CDR3 comprises 15 residues. CDR3 in DNA: TGTGCCAGCAGCCCGCTAGCGGGGAGCACAGATACGCAGTATTTT. Amino acids: CASSPLAGSTDTQYF.

The genes are TRBV2 and TRBJ1-1; 12 bases fit TRBD1. With V trimmed by 6 bases and J by 7 bases, 12 bases remained unmatched. The germline gives CDR1 SNHLY, CDR2 FYNNEI. This CDR3 has 16 amino acids. CDR3 sequence reads: CASRFRKGTGGNEAFF. DNA of the CDR3: TGTGCCAGCAGATTCCGGAAAGGGACAGGGGGCAATGAAGCTTTCTTT. Complete variable domain (other parts from reference TRBV2 and TRBJ1-1): EPEVTQTPSHQVTQMGQEVILRCVPISNHLYFYWYRQILGQKVEFLVSFYNNEISEKSEIFDDQFSVERPDGSNFTLKIRSTKLEDSAMYFCASRFRKGTGGNEAFFGQGTRLTVV.

The chain joins TRBV30 to TRBJ1-5; 8 bases align to TRBD1. Germline lookup yields CDR1 GTSNPN and CDR2 SVGIG (reference sequence). V was clipped by 5 bases and J by 3 bases; unmatched bases: 3. The length of the CDR3 is 13 residues. In DNA form, the CDR3 reads TGTGCCTGGGCACAGGGGGTCAATCAGCCCCAGCATTTT. Its protein product is CAWAQGVNQPQHF.

The chain carries TRBV19 and TRBJ1-1; TRBD1 matches 7 bases. CDR3 length: 15 amino acids. From germline, CDR1 is LNHDA and CDR2 SQIVND (reference sequence). The V and J ends lost 3 bases and 0 bases, in that order; junction bases with no gene match: 4. DNA of the CDR3: TGTGCCAGTAGTATGGGACAGACCCTGAACACTGAAGCTTTCTTT. Its translation is CASSMGQTLNTEAFF.